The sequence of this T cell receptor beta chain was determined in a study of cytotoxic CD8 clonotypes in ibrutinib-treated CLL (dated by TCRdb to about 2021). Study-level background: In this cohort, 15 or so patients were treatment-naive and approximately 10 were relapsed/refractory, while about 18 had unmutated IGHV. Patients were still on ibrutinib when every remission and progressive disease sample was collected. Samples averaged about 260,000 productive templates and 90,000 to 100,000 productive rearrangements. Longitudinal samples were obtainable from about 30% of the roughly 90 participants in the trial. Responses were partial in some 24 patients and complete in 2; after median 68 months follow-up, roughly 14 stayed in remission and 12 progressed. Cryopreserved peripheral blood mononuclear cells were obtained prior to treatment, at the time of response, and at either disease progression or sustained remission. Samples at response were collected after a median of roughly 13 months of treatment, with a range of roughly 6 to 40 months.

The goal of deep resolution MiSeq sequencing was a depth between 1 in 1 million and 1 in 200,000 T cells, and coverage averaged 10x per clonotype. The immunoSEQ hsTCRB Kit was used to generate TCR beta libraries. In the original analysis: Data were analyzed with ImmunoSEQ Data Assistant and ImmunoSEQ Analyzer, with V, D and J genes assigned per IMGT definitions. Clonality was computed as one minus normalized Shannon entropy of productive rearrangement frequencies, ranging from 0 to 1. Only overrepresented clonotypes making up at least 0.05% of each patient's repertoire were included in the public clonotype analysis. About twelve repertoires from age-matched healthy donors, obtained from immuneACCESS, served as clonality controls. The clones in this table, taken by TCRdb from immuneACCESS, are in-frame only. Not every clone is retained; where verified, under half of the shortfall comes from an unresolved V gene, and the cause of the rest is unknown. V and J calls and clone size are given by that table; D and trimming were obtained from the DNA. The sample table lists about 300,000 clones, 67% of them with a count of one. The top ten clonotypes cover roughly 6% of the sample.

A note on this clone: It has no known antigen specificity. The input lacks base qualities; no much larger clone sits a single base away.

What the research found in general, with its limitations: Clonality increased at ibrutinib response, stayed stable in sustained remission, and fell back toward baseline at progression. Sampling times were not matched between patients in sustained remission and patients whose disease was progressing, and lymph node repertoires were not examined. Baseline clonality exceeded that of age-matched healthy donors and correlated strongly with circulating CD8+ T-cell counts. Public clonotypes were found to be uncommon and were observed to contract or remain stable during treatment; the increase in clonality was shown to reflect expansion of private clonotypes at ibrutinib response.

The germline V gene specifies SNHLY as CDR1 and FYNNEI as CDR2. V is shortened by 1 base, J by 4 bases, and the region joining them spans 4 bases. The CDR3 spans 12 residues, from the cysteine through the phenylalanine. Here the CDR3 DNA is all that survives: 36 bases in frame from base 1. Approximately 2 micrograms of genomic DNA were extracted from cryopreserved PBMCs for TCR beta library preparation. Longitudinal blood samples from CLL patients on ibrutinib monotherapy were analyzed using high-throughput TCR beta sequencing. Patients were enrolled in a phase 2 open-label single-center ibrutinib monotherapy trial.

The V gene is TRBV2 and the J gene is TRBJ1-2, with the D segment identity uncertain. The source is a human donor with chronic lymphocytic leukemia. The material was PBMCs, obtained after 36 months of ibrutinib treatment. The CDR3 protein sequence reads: CASSEVSYGYTF. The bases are TGTGCCAGCAGTGAAGTAAGCTATGGCTACACCTTC.